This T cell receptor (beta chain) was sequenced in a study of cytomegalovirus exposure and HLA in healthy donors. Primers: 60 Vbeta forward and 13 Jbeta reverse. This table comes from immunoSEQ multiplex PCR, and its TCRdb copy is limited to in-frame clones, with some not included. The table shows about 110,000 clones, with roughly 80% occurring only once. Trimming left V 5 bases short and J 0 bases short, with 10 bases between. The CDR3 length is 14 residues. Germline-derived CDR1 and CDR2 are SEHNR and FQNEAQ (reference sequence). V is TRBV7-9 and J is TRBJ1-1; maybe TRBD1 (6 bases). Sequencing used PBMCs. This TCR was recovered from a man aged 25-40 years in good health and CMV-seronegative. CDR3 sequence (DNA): TGTGCCAGCAGCCCGGGACACCTGAACACTGAAGCTTTCTTT. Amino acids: CASSPGHLNTEAFF.